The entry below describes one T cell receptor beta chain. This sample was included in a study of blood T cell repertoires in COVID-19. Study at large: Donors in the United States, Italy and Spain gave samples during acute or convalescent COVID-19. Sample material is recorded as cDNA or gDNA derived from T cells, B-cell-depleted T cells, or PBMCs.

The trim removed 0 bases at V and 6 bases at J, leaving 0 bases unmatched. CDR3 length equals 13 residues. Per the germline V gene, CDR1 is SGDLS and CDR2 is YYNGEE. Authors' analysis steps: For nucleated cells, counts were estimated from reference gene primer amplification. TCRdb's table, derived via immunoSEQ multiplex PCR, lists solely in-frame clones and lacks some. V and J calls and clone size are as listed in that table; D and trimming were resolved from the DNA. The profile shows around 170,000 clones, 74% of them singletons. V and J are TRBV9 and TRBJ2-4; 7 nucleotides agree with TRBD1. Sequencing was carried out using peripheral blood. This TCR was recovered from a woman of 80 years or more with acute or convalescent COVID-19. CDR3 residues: CASSVDRGNIQYF. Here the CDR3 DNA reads TGTGCCAGCAGCGTAGACAGGGGAAACATTCAGTACTTC.